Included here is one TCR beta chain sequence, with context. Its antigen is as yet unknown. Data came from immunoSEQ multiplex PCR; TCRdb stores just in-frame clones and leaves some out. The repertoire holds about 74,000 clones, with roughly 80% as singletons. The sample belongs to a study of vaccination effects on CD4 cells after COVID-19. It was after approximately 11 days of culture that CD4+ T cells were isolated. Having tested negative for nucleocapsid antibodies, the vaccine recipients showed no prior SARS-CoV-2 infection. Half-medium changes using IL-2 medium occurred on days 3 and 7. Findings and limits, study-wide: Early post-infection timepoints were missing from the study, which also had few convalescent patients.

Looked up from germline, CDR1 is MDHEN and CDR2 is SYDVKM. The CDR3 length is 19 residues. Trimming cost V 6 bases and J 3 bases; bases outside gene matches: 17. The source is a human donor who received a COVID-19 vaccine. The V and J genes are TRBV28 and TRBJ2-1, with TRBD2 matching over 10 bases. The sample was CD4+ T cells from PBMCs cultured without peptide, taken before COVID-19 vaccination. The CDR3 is CASSSVAGGLPTYYNEQFF. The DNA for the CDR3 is TGTGCCAGCAGCTCCGTAGCGGGGGGCCTCCCAACGTACTACAATGAGCAGTTCTTC.